Presented here are 31 T cell receptor delta chains from one specimen sequenced in a study of γδ T cells in repeated Plasmodium falciparum infection. TCRdb ran CATT on the multiplex PCR reads. This sample carries around 50,000 delta-chain clones, approximately 1.5% of them seen once, and the ten largest clones take over 6.5%. Flow sorting of PBMC yielded separate Vgamma9/Vdelta2+ and Vdelta2-negative gammadelta T cell populations for bulk repertoire analysis. The sequenced material came from gamma-delta T cells from blood. The receptors derive from a pool of human donors (malaria-infected and uninfected, not separated).

This clone was recorded a few times. This DNA translates differently at residue 17 from the TCRdb protein, which is that of a much larger clone; a read error is likely, and the protein shown is the DNA's own translation. The chain is built from TRDV1 and TRDJ1; 7 bases are a match to TRDD3. The germline gives CDR1 TSWWSYY, CDR2 QGS. This CDR3 spans 20 amino acids. The CDR3 protein is CALGEYRMGDEVTPFDELIF. As DNA, the CDR3 is TGTGCTCTTGGGGAATACAGGATGGGGGACGAAGTAACACCCTTCGATGAACTCATCTTT.

Ten or more counts support this clone. This may come from a read error, since a much larger clone is one base off. This sample also contains other DNA sequences that code for the same CDR3. This rearrangement joins TRDV1 to TRDJ1; 7 positions agree with TRDD3. The CDR3 is 20 amino acids. Germline assignment: CDR1 TSWWSYY and CDR2 QGS. CDR3 sequence (DNA): TGTGCTCTTGGGGAACCGGGGGCCCTACGCTCCGGGGGATCAAGCGATAAACTCATATTT. This gives the protein CALGEPGALRSGGSSDKLIF.

This clone showed up just a few times. The DNA for the CDR3 is TGTGCAGCAAGCGCCCCTTCCCCGGCTTTCGGGGGAACCCGCACCGATAAACTCATCTTT. This gives the protein CAASAPSPAFGGTRTDKLIF. The V and J genes are TRAV29/DV5 and TRDJ1; TRDD2 or TRDD3 may be the D gene (6 bases each). Since TCRdb gives no J gene, matching the DNA to germline was used here to assign it. The CDR3 is 20 residues long. Between the trimmed V and J ends, which lost 0 bases and 1 base, there was a span of 28 bases. The germline V gene has CDR1 NSMFDY and CDR2 ISSIKDK.

This clone has a handful of counts. The likely explanation is a read error, given a far larger clone one base away. At the DNA level, this CDR3 is encoded by other sequences in the same sample as well. V and J are TRDV1 and TRDJ1; D uncertain. Since TCRdb gives no J gene, matching the DNA to germline was used here to assign it. The CDR3 runs to 17 residues. Per germline, CDR1 TSWWSYY and CDR2 QGS. V gave up 4 bases and J gave up 1 base, with 19 bases separating them. The CDR3 region is CALGALRRARLTDKLIF. The CDR3 DNA sequence: TGTGCTCTTGGGGCGCTACGGCGGGCCCGCCTCACCGATAAACTCATCTTT.

In its sample, this clone was seen a few times. A far bigger clonotype differs at one base, so this is likely a read error. Other nucleotide sequences from this sample produce the same CDR3. The rearrangement uses TRDV1 and TRDJ1, with D unclear. The J gene is absent in TCRdb and was assigned here via DNA matching to germline. Germline assignment: CDR1 TSWWSYY and CDR2 QGS. The CDR3 has 14 residues. The V end was cut by 4 bases, the J end by 6 bases, with 15 bases between. DNA of the CDR3: TGTGCTCTTGGGGTCCCCTCGTGGGTCTATAAACTCATCTTT. This gives the protein CALGVPSWVYKLIF.

This clone was seen more than once but under ten times. This likely stems from a read error, as it lies one base from a far larger clone. The same CDR3 is also encoded by other DNA sequences in this sample. This rearrangement joins TRDV1 to TRDJ1, with 8 bases identical to TRDD3. The V gene's germline CDR1 is TSWWSYY and CDR2 QGS. Unmatched junction bases numbered 11, after V lost 9 bases and J lost 11 bases. This CDR3 contains 12 residues. Here the CDR3 reads CALFELTGGLIF. The CDR3 DNA follows: TGTGCTCTCTTTGAGCTTACTGGGGGGCTCATCTTT.

In regard to this clone: Since a far larger clone is one base different, this is likely a read error. Additional DNA sequences in this sample encode the identical CDR3. Here the CDR3 DNA reads TGTGCCTTTTCCTACGAGTACTGGGGGATAATGGATAAACTCATCTTT. The encoded protein is CAFSYEYWGIMDKLIF. This chain connects TRDV3 to TRDJ1, with TRDD3 identical over 11 bases. J lost 5 bases, V lost 2 bases, and 13 bases had no gene match. The CDR3 has 16 amino acids. Germline V gene sequence: CDR1 TVYSNPD, CDR2 GDNSRS (reference sequence).

This clone was found a few times. The protein recorded in TCRdb matches a much larger clone and deviates from this DNA's translation at residue 11, suggesting a read error; the protein here is obtained by translating the DNA. V and J are TRDV1 and TRDJ1, with 9 bases fitting TRDD3. Germline matching of the DNA provided the J gene here, since TCRdb leaves it blank. V was clipped by 2 bases and J by 4 bases; unmatched bases: 23. The CDR3 consists of 21 residues. Germline lookup yields CDR1 TSWWSYY and CDR2 QGS. The CDR3 sequence: CALGENGYWGSRAFWHDKLIF. The CDR3, as DNA: TGTGCTCTTGGGGAAAACGGGTACTGGGGGAGTCGGGCCTTTTGGCACGATAAACTCATCTTT.

In this sample, this clone is medium-sized. At the DNA level, this CDR3 is encoded by other sequences in the same sample as well. V and J are TRDV1 and TRDJ1; 8 nucleotides agree with TRDD2. The CDR3 is made up of 15 amino acids. Trimming removed 3 bases from V and 4 bases from J; junction bases left unmatched: 7. Germline V lookup: CDR1 TSWWSYY, CDR2 QGS. CDR3 in DNA: TGTGCTCTTGGGGAGCTCCCTCCTTCCTACGATAAACTCATCTTT. Translation: CALGELPPSYDKLIF.

Comments on this clone: This likely stems from a read error, as it lies one base from a far larger clone. Other DNA variants within this sample encode the same CDR3. This chain connects TRDV2 to TRDJ2, with TRDD3 identical over 11 bases. TCRdb gives no J gene; it was assigned here by matching the DNA to germline. The CDR3 sequence is 17 residues long. Germline V gene lookup returns CDR1 GEAIGNYY and CDR2 EKD. The V gene end was trimmed by 3 bases and the J gene end by 2 bases; junction bases not matched to a gene: 7. The CDR3 sequence: CACDVDWGIRLTAQLFF. The CDR3, as DNA: TGTGCCTGTGACGTTGACTGGGGGATAAGGTTGACAGCACAACTCTTCTTT.

This clone was counted ten times or more. The TCRdb protein, from a much larger clone, departs from this DNA's translation at residue 5, likely by read error; the protein shown derives from the DNA. The chain is built from TRDV2 and TRDJ1, with D perhaps matching TRDD2 (6 bases). No J gene is reported in TCRdb; it was inferred here by comparing the DNA with germline. The CDR3 runs 20 residues. The ends were cut back, 7 bases at V and 0 bases at J, with 32 bases in the middle. The germline V gene encodes CDR1 GEAIGNYY and CDR2 EKD. The DNA of the CDR3 is TGTGCCTGCAAGCCCTACACTCCTTCCCGGGGACTTATTTACACCGATAAACTCATCTTT. It codes for CACKPYTPSRGLIYTDKLIF.

This clone was observed at least ten times. TCRdb's protein, taken from a much larger clone, differs from this DNA's translation at residue 8, likely owing to a read error; the protein displayed comes from the DNA. V usage is TRDV3 and J usage is TRDJ1; D not certain. Germline V gene data show CDR1 as TVYSNPD and CDR2 as GDNSRS (reference sequence). The CDR3 is 13 residues long. V shed 2 bases and J shed 6 bases, with 16 bases lying between them. The CDR3 sequence is CAFSGLSVNKLIF. CDR3 in DNA: TGTGCCTTTTCCGGCCTTTCCGTGAATAAACTCATCTTT.

Comments on this clone: TCRdb's protein for this DNA is that of a much larger clone and differs from the translation at residue 12, likely a read error; the protein shown is the DNA translation. The chain combines TRDV2 with TRDJ1; 9 positions match TRDD3. Because TCRdb records no J gene, it was assigned here through a match of the DNA to germline. CDR3 length: 15 residues. CDR1 and CDR2 (germline): GEAIGNYY, EKD. The CDR3 loop is CACDTVGGYTDELIF. CDR3 DNA sequence: TGTGCCTGTGACACCGTAGGGGGATACACCGATGAACTCATCTTT.

In this sample, this clone turned up many times. This clone may be a read error of a much larger clone one base away. Other DNA sequences in the same sample also yield this CDR3. The genes are TRDV1 and TRDJ1, with a possible D match to TRDD3 (5 bases). Germline V gene data show CDR1 as TSWWSYY and CDR2 as QGS. Trimming cost V 6 bases and J 11 bases, with 25 bases left between them. The CDR3 is made up of 15 amino acids. The CDR3 protein is CALGETPHRRDHLIF. The CDR3 coding sequence is TGTGCTCTTGGTGAAACTCCTCACAGGAGGGATCACCTCATCTTT.

The chain recombines TRDV3 with TRDJ1; 7 bases map to TRDD3. TCRdb gives no J gene; it was assigned here by matching the DNA to germline. The CDR3 has 14 amino acids. V lost 3 bases to trimming and J lost 4 bases; unmatched junction nucleotides: 11. Germline loops: CDR1 TVYSNPD, CDR2 GDNSRS (reference sequence). CDR3 residues: CALSLPPGGDKLIF. CDR3 nucleotides: TGTGCCTTAAGCCTCCCCCCTGGGGGCGATAAACTCATCTTT.

A note on this clone: A far larger clone is off by one base, so a read error is likely. CDR3 nucleotide sequence: TGTGCTCTTGGGGACCCCTCATTCCTAAGGCGGACTGGGGGAACGGGTCCCACCGATAAACTCATCTTT. Its translation: CALGDPSFLRRTGGTGPTDKLIF. This rearrangement joins TRDV1 to TRDJ1; 9 bases align to TRDD3. The J gene, missing from TCRdb, was assigned here through DNA to germline matching. The trim removed 3 bases at V and 1 base at J, leaving 27 bases unmatched. CDR1 and CDR2 (germline): TSWWSYY, QGS. The CDR3 consists of 23 residues.

There are a few counts of this clone. Only one base separates this from a far larger clonotype, so it likely reflects a read error. This same CDR3 is encoded by further DNA sequences in the sample. This rearrangement joins TRDV1 to TRDJ2; 7 nucleotides agree with TRDD3. The J gene comes from matching the DNA to germline here; TCRdb lacks it. Looked up from germline, CDR1 is TSWWSYY and CDR2 is QGS. The CDR3 has 23 residues. CDR3: CALGELRAALLGTTASLTAQLFF. The CDR3 region has the DNA TGTGCTCTTGGGGAACTAAGGGCGGCGTTACTGGGGACCACCGCCAGTTTGACGGCACAACTCTTCTTT.

There are a few counts of this clone. The TCRdb protein comes from a much larger clone and disagrees with this DNA's translation at residue 19, likely due to a read error; the protein given here is derived from the DNA. The V gene is TRDV1, the J gene TRDJ1, with D possibly being TRDD3 (5 bases). The CDR3 has 20 amino acids. CDR1 and CDR2 from the germline V gene are TSWWSYY and QGS. DNA for the CDR3: TGTGCTCTTGGGGAAAACAGCGGGCCATCCTCGGGGGTCCTCACCGATAAACTCACCTTT. This translates into CALGENSGPSSGVLTDKLTF.

The gene calls are TRDV1 and TRDJ1; TRDD3 matches 10 bases. Germline matching of the DNA provided the J gene here, since TCRdb leaves it blank. Unmatched junction bases numbered 24, after V lost 5 bases and J lost 0 bases. CDR3 length equals 22 residues. Germline CDR1 and CDR2: TSWWSYY and QGS. For the CDR3, the DNA is TGTGCTCTTGGGACCCGAACATTAGAGTACTGGGGGATCCGGGACTACACCGATAAACTCATCTTT. Amino acids: CALGTRTLEYWGIRDYTDKLIF.

Of note for this clone: The protein TCRdb lists belongs to a much larger clone and differs from this DNA's translation at residue 3, which points to a read error; the protein shown is made from the DNA. This chain uses TRDV1 with TRDJ1; 7 bases match TRDD3. The J gene is not listed in TCRdb, so it was assigned here from a DNA match to germline. Germline V lookup: CDR1 TSWWSYY, CDR2 QGS. The CDR3 contains 18 residues. The CDR3 DNA follows: TGTGCTCCTGGGGACCTAAACAGGGGGGGATCATTAGACGGAAAACTCATCTTT. Amino acid sequence: CAPGDLNRGGSLDGKLIF.

This clone was seen ten or more times. TCRdb attributes to this sequence the protein of a much larger clone, which differs from the DNA translation at residue 7; a read error is likely, and the protein displayed is translated from the DNA. This chain joins TRDV1 and TRDJ1; 12 bases map to TRDD3. V lost 1 base and J lost 0; bases outside the gene matches: 24. Germline V gene data show CDR1 as TSWWSYY and CDR2 as QGS. This CDR3 has 24 residues. The CDR3 nucleotides read TGTGCTCTTGGGGAACCCGCCTTTTTCTGTCCTAACTGGGGGATACCCTGCTACACCGATAAACTCATCTTT. Residues: CALGEPAFFCPNWGIPCYTDKLIF.

This clone turned up a few times. Translating this DNA gives a protein that differs at residue 5 from the TCRdb one, which belongs to a much larger clone; a read error is likely, and the protein shown is this translation. This chain uses TRDV1 with TRDJ1; a weak D match, TRDD3 (6 bases). TCRdb does not report a J gene; here it was assigned by matching the DNA to germline references. Germline CDR1 reads TSWWSYY; CDR2 reads QGS. The CDR3 totals 22 residues. V was pared by 4 bases and J by 7 bases, with 40 bases between. The CDR3 spells CALGGSPPRTFSTGISQGKLIF. As DNA, the CDR3 is TGTGCTCTTGGGGGATCCCCACCTAGGACTTTCTCTACTGGGATATCCCAGGGTAAACTCATCTTT.

This clone occurred a few times. This likely came from a read error, as a far larger clone is one base away. At the DNA level, this CDR3 is encoded by other sequences in the same sample as well. The V gene is listed as TRDV1; no J gene was called; the table's D call, TRDD3, has no DNA check behind it. The V gene's germline CDR1 is TSWWSYY and CDR2 QGS. CDR3 length: 16 amino acids. The CDR3 protein is CALGERWSSYTDKLIF. In DNA form, the CDR3 reads TGTGCTCTTGGGGAAAGGTGGTCCTCGTACACCGATAAGCTCATCTTT.

This clone was recorded many times. The sample holds other DNA sequences that translate to the same CDR3. The chain recombines TRDV1 with TRDJ1; 11 nucleotides line up with TRDD3. Germline V CDR1 and CDR2: TSWWSYY, QGS. There are 21 residues in the CDR3. V gave up 0 bases and J gave up 1 base; unmatched junction bases: 16. The CDR3 loop is CALGELPLKGLGDKPTDKLIF. As DNA, the CDR3 is TGTGCTCTTGGGGAACTCCCCTTGAAGGGACTGGGGGATAAACCCACCGATAAACTCATCTTT.

Concerning this clone itself: The protein recorded in TCRdb matches a much larger clone and deviates from this DNA's translation at residue 21, suggesting a read error; the protein here is obtained by translating the DNA. CDR3 sequence reads: CALGELVDVPTPSWGILTDKPIF. CDR3 in DNA: TGTGCTCTTGGGGAACTTGTAGATGTTCCTACCCCTTCCTGGGGGATCCTGACCGATAAACCCATCTTT. The J gene went uncalled, whereas the V gene is TRDV1; TRDD3, the table's D call, was not compared with the DNA. This CDR3 comprises 23 residues. Germline V lookup: CDR1 TSWWSYY, CDR2 QGS.

This clone was seen a few times. A read error likely explains why the TCRdb protein, taken from a much larger clone, differs from this DNA's translation at residue 6; the protein shown is translated from the DNA. This chain connects TRDV2 to TRDJ1; 13 bases are a match to TRDD3. Matching the DNA to germline supplied the J gene, which TCRdb does not give. The length of the CDR3 is 19 residues. CDR1 and CDR2 from the germline V gene are GEAIGNYY and EKD. V gave up 1 base and J gave up 2 bases; unmatched junction bases: 12. This chain's CDR3 is CACDTAALGDTSNTDKLIF. The CDR3 nucleotides read TGTGCCTGTGACACTGCTGCACTGGGGGATACGTCCAATACCGATAAACTCATCTTT.

Remarks on this clone: Translating this DNA gives a protein that differs at residue 9 from the TCRdb one, which belongs to a much larger clone; a read error is likely, and the protein shown is this translation. The chain is built from TRDV2 and TRDJ3; the match to TRDD3 covers 9 bases. As TCRdb names no J gene, one was assigned here on the basis of a DNA match to germline. Germline V gene lookup returns CDR1 GEAIGNYY and CDR2 EKD. The CDR3 is 17 amino acids. V lost 4 bases to trimming and J lost 2 bases; unmatched junction nucleotides: 5. The CDR3 nucleotides read TGTGCCTGTGATGGTACTGGGGGAGCCTGGGACACCCGACAGATGTTTTTC. This translates into CACDGTGGAWDTRQMFF.

With regard to this clone: This likely stems from a read error, as it lies one base from a far larger clone. Additional DNA sequences in this sample encode the identical CDR3. The chain joins TRDV2 to TRDJ3, with 12 bases matching TRDD3. TCRdb supplies no J gene; here it was assigned by aligning the nucleotide sequence to germline. The CDR3 is 21 residues long. Germline V CDR1 and CDR2: GEAIGNYY, EKD. The CDR3 region is CACDTVLGDTHNSWDTRQMFF. CDR3 nucleotides: TGTGCCTGTGACACTGTACTGGGGGATACTCACAACTCCTGGGACACCAGACAGATGTTTTTC.

As for this clone: The translation of this DNA and the TCRdb protein of a much larger clone differ at residue 17, probably owing to a read error; the protein shown here is translated from the DNA. The chain recombines TRDV1 with TRDJ1; no firm D call. CDR1 and CDR2 (germline): TSWWSYY, QGS. There are 18 residues in the CDR3. The CDR3 DNA is TGTGCTCTTGGGGACCCCTTTCCCACTTACGGTGTGGAGTTTAAACTCACCTTT. Translated: CALGDPFPTYGVEFKLTF.

There are many counts of this clone. Other DNA sequences in this specimen translate into the identical CDR3. The chain employs TRDV2 and TRDJ1; 8 positions agree with TRDD3. After removal of 3 bases from V and 0 bases from J, the junction contained 14 bases not matched to a gene. CDR1 and CDR2 from the germline V gene are GEAIGNYY and EKD. CDR3 length: 18 residues. The CDR3 DNA reads as TGTGCCTGTGACCCCATTACTGGGGGTCAAATCGACACCGATAAACTCATCTTT. This sequence encodes CACDPITGGQIDTDKLIF.

Points on this clone: TCRdb pairs this DNA with a much larger clone's protein that differs at residue 2, likely a read error; the protein shown was translated from the DNA. The V and J genes are TRDV1 and TRDJ1; perhaps TRDD3 as D (5 bases). The CDR3 has 16 residues. Germline V lookup: CDR1 TSWWSYY, CDR2 QGS. Written as DNA, the CDR3 is TGTTCTCTTGGGGAACTAGTCCCGCTTGAGGACGGGGGGCTCATCTTT. It yields the protein CSLGELVPLEDGGLIF.